Listed below are T cell receptor beta chains from one sample, sequenced in a study of cytomegalovirus exposure and HLA in healthy donors. The repertoire was sequenced with immunoSEQ multiplex PCR; TCRdb's copy has only in-frame clones and lacks some. The repertoire has around 140,000 clones, about 80% of them found once; the top ten carry 2.5% to 3%. The specimen was PBMCs. Receptor source: a female donor in good health and CMV-seronegative. The CDR3 runs from the conserved cysteine through the conserved F or W. Fields, in order: clone size, D gene, J gene, CDR3 length, V gene, CDR3 DNA, CDR3 protein. The D gene is left open where the match is weak. Some rows have no size entry. The others give once, few or many, or a class for an expanded clone.

>few|NA|TRBJ1-4|13|TRBV10-3
TGTGCCAGCCAAGGGGGGGTTAATGAAAAACTGTTTTTT
CASQGGVNEKLFF
>NA|TRBD1|TRBJ1-5|15|TRBV2
TGTGCCAGCAGGGATGGGACAGGGCGCAATCAGCCCCAGCATTTT
CASRDGTGRNQPQHF
>NA|NA|TRBJ2-7|12|TRBV9
TGTGCCAGCAGCGTCCCTGCCTACGAGCAGTACTTC
CASSVPAYEQYF
>NA|TRBD1|TRBJ2-5|15|TRBV18
TGTGCCAGCTCACCGGGACAGACCCTCCAAGAGACCCAGTACTTC
CASSPGQTLQETQYF
>NA|TRBD2|TRBJ2-2|14|TRBV7-2
TGTGCCAGCAGAAGCGGGATGAACACCGGGGAGCTGTTTTTT
CASRSGMNTGELFF
>NA|TRBD2|TRBJ2-1|16|TRBV5-1
TGCGCCAGCAGCTTGGGGTCTAGCGGGAGAAGGAATGAGCAGTTCTTC
CASSLGSSGRRNEQFF
>NA|NA|TRBJ1-6|13|TRBV5-6
TGTGCCAGCAGCTTGGACTTGCATTCACCCCTCCACTTT
CASSLDLHSPLHF
>NA|TRBD2|TRBJ2-1|15|TRBV27
TGTGCCAGCAGTTCTCGCGGGAGAGATAATAATGAGCAGTTCTTC
CASSSRGRDNNEQFF
>few|NA|TRBJ2-7|13|TRBV4-3
TGCGCCAGCAGCCAAGTAGGAGGGATAGGAAAGGACTTC
CASSQVGGIGKDF
>NA|TRBD2|TRBJ2-7|18|TRBV5-4
TGTGCCAGCAGCTTGGTCGGACTAGCGGGAGGTGTGCGCCACGAGCAGTACTTC
CASSLVGLAGGVRHEQYF
>few|NA|TRBJ1-1|12|TRBV28
TGTGCCAGCGTCACAGCTAATCTTGAAGCTTTCTTT
CASVTANLEAFF
>NA|NA|TRBJ1-1|14|TRBV28
TGTGCCAGCAGTAAATCACAGGGTAACACTGAAGCTTTCTTT
CASSKSQGNTEAFF
>NA|TRBD2|TRBJ2-1|11|TRBV29-1
TGCAGCGTAGCGGGATATAATGAGCAGTTCTTC
CSVAGYNEQFF
>NA|NA|TRBJ2-3|17|TRBV5-6
TGTGCCAGCAGCTCAGTTAGCCGGGACTTCCCAACAGATACGCAGTATTTT
CASSSVSRDFPTDTQYF
>NA|TRBD2|TRBJ2-2|15|TRBV13
TGTGCCAGCAGCTCAAGGACTAGCAGGGCCGGGGAGCTGTTTTTT
CASSSRTSRAGELFF
>few|TRBD1|TRBJ1-1|14|TRBV19
TGTGCCAGTAGTATCCAGGGGGTAAACACTGAAGCTTTCTTT
CASSIQGVNTEAFF
>NA|NA|TRBJ1-1|15|TRBV7-9
TGTGCCAGCAGCGACCGAAACAGGGTTGGGACTGAAGCTTTCTTT
CASSDRNRVGTEAFF
>NA|NA|TRBJ2-7|12|TRBV30
TGTGCCTGCAGGGACAATAACTACGAGCAGTACTTC
CACRDNNYEQYF
>NA|NA|TRBJ2-1|16|TRBV19
TGTGCCAGTAGTATGGCCCTCGGGACACCGAATAATGAGCAGTTCTTC
CASSMALGTPNNEQFF
>NA|NA|TRBJ2-7|13|TRBV14
TGTGCCAGCAGCCAAGATTTGTCGAGCGAGCAGTACTTC
CASSQDLSSEQYF
>NA|TRBD2|TRBJ2-7|14|TRBV11-2
TGTGCCAGCAGCCCCACCCGGGGGGTCTACGAGCAGTACTTC
CASSPTRGVYEQYF
>NA|NA|TRBJ1-2|12|TRBV11-2
TGTGCCAGCAGCCTCGGACTCTATGGCTACACCTTC
CASSLGLYGYTF
>NA|NA|TRBJ1-6|13|TRBV9
TGTGCCAGCAGCGTATCCGTGAATTCACCCCTCCACTTT
CASSVSVNSPLHF
>few|NA|TRBJ1-5|17|TRBV12-5
TGTGCTAGTGGTTTGCCTCGGGGGGGGACCGTGTCTCAGCCCCAGCATTTT
CASGLPRGGTVSQPQHF
>NA|NA|TRBJ2-6|14|TRBV29-1
TGCAGCGCCCGGACAGACTCTGGGGCCAACGTCCTGACTTTC
CSARTDSGANVLTF
>NA|TRBD1|TRBJ1-2|14|TRBV29-1
TGCAGCGTTGAGGACAGGGGGCGACTCTATGGCTACACCTTC
CSVEDRGRLYGYTF